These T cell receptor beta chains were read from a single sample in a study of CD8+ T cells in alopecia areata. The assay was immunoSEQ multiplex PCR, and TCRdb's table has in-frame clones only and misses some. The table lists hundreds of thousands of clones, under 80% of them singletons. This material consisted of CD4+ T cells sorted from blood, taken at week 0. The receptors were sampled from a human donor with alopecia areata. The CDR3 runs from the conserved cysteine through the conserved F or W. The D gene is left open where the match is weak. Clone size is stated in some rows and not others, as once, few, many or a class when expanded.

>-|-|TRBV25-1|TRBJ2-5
TGTGCCAGCAGTGGGTGGGGTCGAGAGACCCAGTACTTC
CASSGWGRETQYF
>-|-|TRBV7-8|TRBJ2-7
TGTGCCAGCAGCCCGTCCTACGAGCAGTACTTC
CASSPSYEQYF
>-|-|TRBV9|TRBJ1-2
TGTGCCAGCAGCGTAGGAAACCCGGGAGCTACATTTACTTATGGCTACACCTTC
CASSVGNPGATFTYGYTF
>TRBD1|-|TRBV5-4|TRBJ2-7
TGTGCCAGCAGCACAGGACAGGGCTTGGGGGAGCAGTACTTC
CASSTGQGLGEQYF
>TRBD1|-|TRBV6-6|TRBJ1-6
TGTGCCAGCAGAAGCGGGACAGACTATAATTCACCCCTCCACTTT
CASRSGTDYNSPLHF
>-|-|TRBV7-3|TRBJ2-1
TGTGCCAGCAGCTTAGGCAATGAGCAGTTCTTC
CASSLGNEQFF
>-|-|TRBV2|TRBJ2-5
TGTGCCAGCAGCAGTCCCTTGAACCTGTACCAAGAGACCCAGTACTTC
CASSSPLNLYQETQYF
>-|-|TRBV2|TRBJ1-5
TGTGCCAGCGGTCGACAGCCAAATCAGCCCCAGCATTTT
CASGRQPNQPQHF
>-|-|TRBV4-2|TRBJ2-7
TGTGCCAGCAGCCAAGCGGCCGGGGCCCCCAACGAGCAGTACTTC
CASSQAAGAPNEQYF
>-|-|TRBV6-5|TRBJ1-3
TGTGCCAGCAGCCCCACGGCGAGCTCTGGAAACACCATATATTTT
CASSPTASSGNTIYF
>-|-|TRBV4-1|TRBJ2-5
TGCGCCAGCAGCCAAGTTTGGGAGTACCAAGAGACCCAGTACTTC
CASSQVWEYQETQYF
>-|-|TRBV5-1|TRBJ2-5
TGCGCCAGCAGCTCGATGGGACGGGGACAAGAGACCCAGTACTTC
CASSSMGRGQETQYF
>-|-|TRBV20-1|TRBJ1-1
TGCAGTCTTGGCGGCCCCACTGAAGCTTTCTTT
CSLGGPTEAFF
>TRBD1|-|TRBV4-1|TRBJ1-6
TGCGCCAGCAGCCTGAGGACAGGGCGGATTCAGTCACCCCTCCACTTT
CASSLRTGRIQSPLHF
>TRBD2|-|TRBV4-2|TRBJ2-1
TGTGCCAGCAGCCTAGCGGGGGTCAATGAGCAGTTCTTC
CASSLAGVNEQFF
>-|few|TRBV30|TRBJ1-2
TGTGCCTGGCGGGCCAGGCGGGAAAGTGGCTACACCTTC
CAWRARRESGYTF
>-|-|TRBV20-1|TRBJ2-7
TGCAGTGCACAGAACTACGAGCAGTACTTC
CSAQNYEQYF
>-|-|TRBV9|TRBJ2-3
TGTGCCAGCAGCACCGGGCCCAGCGGTACGCAGTATTTT
CASSTGPSGTQYF
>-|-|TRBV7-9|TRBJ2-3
TGTGCCAGCAGCCGAGAGTCAGATACGCAGTATTTT
CASSRESDTQYF
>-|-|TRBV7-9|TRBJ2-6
TGTGCCAGCAGCTTAACCCGAGGGACCGGGGCCAACGTCCTGACTTTC
CASSLTRGTGANVLTF
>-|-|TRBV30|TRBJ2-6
TGTGCCTGGAGCGGCGGCAGGGGATTCTCTGGGGCCAACGTCCTGACTTTC
CAWSGGRGFSGANVLTF
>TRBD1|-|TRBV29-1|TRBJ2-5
TGCAGCGTAGGGACAGGGGGCGTGGAGACCCAGTACTTC
CSVGTGGVETQYF
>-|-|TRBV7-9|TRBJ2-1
TGTGCCAGCAGCCGGGGTACTGAGCAGTTCTTC
CASSRGTEQFF
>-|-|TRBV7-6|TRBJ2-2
TGTGCCAGCAGCCATTCTAGCGCGAACACCGGGGAGCTGTTTTTT
CASSHSSANTGELFF
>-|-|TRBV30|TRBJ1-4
TGTGCCTGGAGTGCCCCGATGGGTGAAAAACTGTTTTTT
CAWSAPMGEKLFF
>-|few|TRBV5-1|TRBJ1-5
TGCGCCAGCAGCTTGGGGCAGGGAATCAATCAGCCCCAGCATTTT
CASSLGQGINQPQHF
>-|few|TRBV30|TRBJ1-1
TGTGCCTGGATCCCGGGGTGGAACACTGAAGCTTTCTTT
CAWIPGWNTEAFF
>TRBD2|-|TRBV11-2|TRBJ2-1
TGTGCCAGCAGCTTCAAGAGGCGCAGGGAGGGCAATGAGCAGTTCTTC
CASSFKRRREGNEQFF
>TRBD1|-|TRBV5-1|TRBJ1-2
TGCGCCAGCAGCCTAACAGGACAGGGTAACTATGGCTACACCTTC
CASSLTGQGNYGYTF
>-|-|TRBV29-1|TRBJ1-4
TGCAGCTTTCGGGGGTACGAGGAAAAACTGTTTTTT
CSFRGYEEKLFF
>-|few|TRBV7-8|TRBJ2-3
TGTGCCAGCAGCTTGGAAGGGGCCGCAGATACGCAGTATTTT
CASSLEGAADTQYF
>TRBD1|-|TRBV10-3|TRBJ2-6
TGTGCCACGACAGGACAGGGGGCGTCTGGGGCCAACGTCCTGACTTTC
CATTGQGASGANVLTF
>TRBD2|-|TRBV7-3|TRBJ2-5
TGTGCCAGCAGCCAAGGGAGGGAAGAGACCCAGTACTTC
CASSQGREETQYF
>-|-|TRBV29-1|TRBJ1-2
TGCAGCGTTGAATTGGTTAGCAACGGCTACACCTTC
CSVELVSNGYTF
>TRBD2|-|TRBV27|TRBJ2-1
TGTGCCAGCAGTTTAGGTCCAGCGGGGTCCGTCTACAATGAGCAGTTCTTC
CASSLGPAGSVYNEQFF
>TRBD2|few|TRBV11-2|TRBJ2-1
TGTGCCAGCAGCACTCTACTCGGGACTAGCGGGGGGTACAATGAGCAGTTCTTC
CASSTLLGTSGGYNEQFF
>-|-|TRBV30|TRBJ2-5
TGTGCCTGGAGTGTACTGGGGGCTCCTCAAGAGACCCAGTACTTC
CAWSVLGAPQETQYF
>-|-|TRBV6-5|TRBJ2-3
TGTGCCAGCAGTTACTCTGCCGGGAGCACAGATACGCAGTATTTT
CASSYSAGSTDTQYF
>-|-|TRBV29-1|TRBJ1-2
TGCAGCGTCCCGGAAAGGGTTCATGGCTACACCTTC
CSVPERVHGYTF
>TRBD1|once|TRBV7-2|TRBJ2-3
TGTGCCAGCGCACGACAGGGACAAGATACGCAGTATTTT
CASARQGQDTQYF
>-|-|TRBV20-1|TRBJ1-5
TGCAGTGCTGGGGCCCCTCTCCCCCAGCATTTT
CSAGAPLPQHF
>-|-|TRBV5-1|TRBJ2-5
TGCGCCAGCAGCTTCGGAGAGACCCAGTACTTC
CASSFGETQYF
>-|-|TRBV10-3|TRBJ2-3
TGTGCCATCAGGGTTCTGAAGGGTACGCAGTATTTT
CAIRVLKGTQYF
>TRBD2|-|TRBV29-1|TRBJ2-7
TGCAGCGTTGTCTTTGGACTAGCGGGGGGGGCAACCTACGAGCAGTACTTC
CSVVFGLAGGATYEQYF
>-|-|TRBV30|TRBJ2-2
TGTGCCTGGAGTGTAGGTAGCGTCGACACCGGGGAGCTGTTTTTT
CAWSVGSVDTGELFF
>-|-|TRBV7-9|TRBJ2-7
TGTGCCAGCAGCTCTGGAGGGCCGGGGGAGCAGTACTTC
CASSSGGPGEQYF
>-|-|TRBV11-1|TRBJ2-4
TGTGCCAGCAGCCCACCGCTTCAGGGCATTCAGTACTTC
CASSPPLQGIQYF
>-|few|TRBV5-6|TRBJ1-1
TGTGCCAGCAGCTTAAGCACTGAAGCTTTCTTT
CASSLSTEAFF
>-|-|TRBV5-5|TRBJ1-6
TGTGCCAGCAGATCCGTTATATCACCCCTCCACTTT
CASRSVISPLHF
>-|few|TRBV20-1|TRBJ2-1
TGCAGTGCTTTCTACAATGAGCAGTTCTTC
CSAFYNEQFF
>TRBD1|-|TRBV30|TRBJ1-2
TGTGCCTGGAGTAAGGACAGGGCTGACTATGGCTACACCTTC
CAWSKDRADYGYTF
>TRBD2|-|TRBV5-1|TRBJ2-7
TGCGCCAGCAGCTTAGCGGGAAACTCCTACGAGCAGTACTTC
CASSLAGNSYEQYF
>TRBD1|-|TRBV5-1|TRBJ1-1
TGCGCCAGCAGCATACAGGGGGCGGCTGAAGCTTTCTTT
CASSIQGAAEAFF
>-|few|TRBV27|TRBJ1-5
TGTGCCAGCAGTTTAACGGACACCAATCAGCCCCAGCATTTT
CASSLTDTNQPQHF
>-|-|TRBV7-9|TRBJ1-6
TGTGCCAGCAGCTTCAGGGAAACTAATTCACCCCTCCACTTT
CASSFRETNSPLHF
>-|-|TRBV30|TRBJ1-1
TGTGCCGGGGCCAGGGAGGGAGACACTGAAGCTTTCTTT
CAGAREGDTEAFF
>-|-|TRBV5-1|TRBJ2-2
TGCGCCAGCAGCTTGGGGACCATTAACACCGGGGAGCTGTTTTTT
CASSLGTINTGELFF
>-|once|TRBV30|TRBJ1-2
TGTGCCTGGAGTGTACAATTGGTGACTACTGGCTACACCTTC
CAWSVQLVTTGYTF
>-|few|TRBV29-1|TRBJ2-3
TGCAGCGGGGCCCCGGCGGATACGCAGTATTTT
CSGAPADTQYF
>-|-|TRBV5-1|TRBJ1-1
TGCGCCAGCAGCTTGGGTCAGGGGATGGCTTTCTTT
CASSLGQGMAFF